The entry that follows covers one T cell receptor beta chain sequence. TCRdb's table, derived via immunoSEQ multiplex PCR, lists solely in-frame clones and lacks some. Altogether 120,000 to 150,000 clones are present, around 88% being singletons, with the ten largest covering less than 2%. These data belong to a study of blood T cell repertoires in COVID-19. The receptor was isolated from a woman aged 60 to 75 with acute or convalescent COVID-19. The sequenced material came from peripheral blood.

CDR3 protein: CASSTVLSGGGYQETQYF. The CDR3 DNA reads TGTGCCAGCAGCACCGTACTCTCGGGCGGGGGGTACCAAGAGACCCAGTACTTC. The rearrangement uses TRBV5-6 and TRBJ2-5, with TRBD2 identical over 8 bases. This CDR3 has 18 residues. The V segment lost 4 bases and the J segment 0 bases; nucleotides outside the gene matches: 14. Germline values: CDR1 SGHDT, CDR2 YYEEEE.